A selection of T cell receptor beta chains follows, all from one sample in a study of blood T cell repertoires in COVID-19. The protocol was immunoSEQ multiplex PCR, while the TCRdb copy is restricted to in-frame clones and leaves out a portion. The table lists 180,000 or so clones, 75% to 90% of them singletons. The source material was PBMCs or T cells enriched from blood (not recorded which). Source of these receptors: a middle-aged woman with acute COVID-19. Each CDR3 is given with its conserved first and last residue. D genes are given only for firm matches. Clone sizes are given selectively: once, few, many, or a class where the clone is expanded.

clone_size j_call v_call d_call cdr3_nt cdr3_aa
- TRBJ2-6 TRBV30 TRBD1 TGTGCCTGGAGTCGTTACAGGGGGAATGGGGCCAACGTCCTGACTTTC CAWSRYRGNGANVLTF
- TRBJ2-3 TRBV6-5 - TGTGCCAGCACACTGCAGGGTTCAAGGTTAGATACGCAGTATTTT CASTLQGSRLDTQYF
- TRBJ1-1 TRBV5-4 TRBD1 TGTGCCAGCAGCCTTCCAGGGGGCAGAGGAACTGAAGCTTTCTTT CASSLPGGRGTEAFF
once TRBJ2-3 TRBV4-1 TRBD1 TGCGCCAGCAGCCAAGATCCAGGGGGCGTTTTGAATACGCAGTATTTT CASSQDPGGVLNTQYF
few TRBJ1-6 TRBV28 TRBD1 TGTGCCAGCAGTCCTTCGCGGACAGGTTCACCCCTCCACTTT CASSPSRTGSPLHF
- TRBJ2-7 TRBV5-1 TRBD1 TGCGCCAGCAGACCTCGACCCCCGGCCGGGACAGGGTACTACGAGCAGTACTTC CASRPRPPAGTGYYEQYF
once TRBJ2-3 TRBV5-4 - TGTGCCAGCAGCTTGGGCGGTACGCAGTATTTT CASSLGGTQYF
- TRBJ1-5 TRBV6-1 - TGTGCCAGCAGTGAAGCGATCAGGTCACTCAATCAGCCCCAGCATTTT CASSEAIRSLNQPQHF
- TRBJ1-2 TRBV10-2 TRBD1 TGCGCCAGCAGACAGCGGGACAGGGGGTGGAGTGGCTACACCTTC CASRQRDRGWSGYTF
- TRBJ2-3 TRBV5-6 TRBD1 TGTGCCAGCAGCTTGAGTTGGGACAGGGGCACAGATACGCAGTATTTT CASSLSWDRGTDTQYF
- TRBJ1-5 TRBV6-5 - TGTGCCAGCAGTTACCCGACAGATAGCAATCAGCCCCAGCATTTT CASSYPTDSNQPQHF
- TRBJ1-1 TRBV2 TRBD1 TGTGCCAGCATCACGGACAGGGGAGCGGGTGAAGCTTTCTTT CASITDRGAGEAFF
- TRBJ2-5 TRBV2 - TGTGCCAGTTCCAGTGATCCAGAGACCCAGTACTTC CASSSDPETQYF
- TRBJ1-5 TRBV28 - TGTGCCAGCAGCCAGACAGCCCATAGCAATCAGCCCCAGCATTTT CASSQTAHSNQPQHF
- TRBJ1-2 TRBV29-1 - TGCAGCGTTGATCGGGGGGGATATGGCTACACCTTC CSVDRGGYGYTF
- TRBJ1-4 TRBV30 - TGTGCCTGGAGCCAAACTACCCGGGGGGGAAAACTGTTTTTT CAWSQTTRGGKLFF
once TRBJ1-5 TRBV2 TRBD1 TGTGCCAGCAACAGACCCGGACAGGGCGGGCGTCAGCCCCAGCATTTT CASNRPGQGGRQPQHF
- TRBJ1-1 TRBV4-3 - TGCGCCAGCAGCCAAGAGGGCGGGTCCCTGAGATCGGCTTTCTTT CASSQEGGSLRSAFF
- TRBJ2-2 TRBV5-6 TRBD1 TGTGCCAGCCGGGGCGGGACAGGGGACACCGGGGAGCTGTTTTTT CASRGGTGDTGELFF
- TRBJ1-1 TRBV5-4 - TGTGCCAGCAGCTTGGACAGGGATGTAGCTTTCTTT CASSLDRDVAFF
- TRBJ1-2 TRBV5-8 - TGTGCCAGCAGCTTGCCCGGGTATGACTATGGCTACACCTTC CASSLPGYDYGYTF
- TRBJ1-2 TRBV4-1 TRBD1 TGCGCCAGCAGCCAGGGGACAGGACAGAGCTACACCTTC CASSQGTGQSYTF
- TRBJ2-7 TRBV3-1/TRBV3-2 - TGTGCCAGCAGCGGGGCACAGTCGTCCGAGCAGTACTTC CASSGAQSSEQYF
once TRBJ1-2 TRBV2 TRBD1 TGTGCCAGCAGTCAGGACAGGGCGGATGGCTACACCTTC CASSQDRADGYTF
- TRBJ2-4 TRBV7-9 - TGTGCCAGCACAAGACAGGACGGTAACATTCAGTACTTC CASTRQDGNIQYF
- TRBJ1-5 TRBV3-1/TRBV3-2 - TGTGCCAGCAGCCAAGGGGCAGGGGTGCGCAATCAGCCCCAGCATTTT CASSQGAGVRNQPQHF
- TRBJ1-4 TRBV19 TRBD1 TGTGCCACCGCCGGTACAGGGGTGGAAAAACTGTTTTTT CATAGTGVEKLFF
- TRBJ2-1 TRBV7-2 TRBD2 TGTGCCAGCAGCCGGACTAGCGGAGCCCGAGGGAGCAATGAGCAGTTCTTC CASSRTSGARGSNEQFF
once TRBJ2-7 TRBV19 - TGTGCCAGTAGTATAGCGTGGGGGCCCTCCTACGAGCAGTACTTC CASSIAWGPSYEQYF
- TRBJ2-7 TRBV11-2 - TGTGCCAGCAGCTTATCCAGGGTGGCCTACGAGCAGTACTTC CASSLSRVAYEQYF
- TRBJ1-6 TRBV2 - TGTGCCAGTACAGTAACCTATAATTCACCCCTCCACTTT CASTVTYNSPLHF
- TRBJ1-5 TRBV19 TRBD1 TGTGCCAGTAGTATAGGGGGGCAGACAGGGTCCGGCAATCAGCCCCAGCATTTT CASSIGGQTGSGNQPQHF
- TRBJ1-6 TRBV15 - TGTGCCACCAGCAGCCTAGGACAGCCTAATTCACCCCTCCACTTT CATSSLGQPNSPLHF
- TRBJ2-2 TRBV7-3 - TGTGCCAGCAGCTTATTTGGTAGCGGGGAGCTGTTTTTT CASSLFGSGELFF
- TRBJ1-1 TRBV12-5 TRBD1 TGTGCTAGTGGTTTGGTTGGCAGGGGGCTGCTCAGGCGGGGTAAGAACACTGAAGCTTTCTTT CASGLVGRGLLRRGKNTEAFF
- TRBJ2-5 TRBV4-2 TRBD2 TGTGCCAGCAGCCAAGGGGGGAGTCGGGAGGGCCGGGAGACCCAGTACTTC CASSQGGSREGRETQYF
- TRBJ2-5 TRBV5-1 - TGCGCCAGCAGCTTGGTAGAGCAGGGGAGAGGAGAGACCCAGTACTTC CASSLVEQGRGETQYF
- TRBJ2-7 TRBV14 - TGTGCCAGCAGCTCCGGGAGCTCCTACGAGCAGTACTTC CASSSGSSYEQYF
- TRBJ2-3 TRBV7-3 TRBD2 TGTGCCAGCAGCTCCCGGGGGGACACAGATACGCAGTATTTT CASSSRGDTDTQYF
- TRBJ1-5 TRBV24-1 - TGTGCCACCAAAGGGGCCGTTCAGCCCCAGCATTTT CATKGAVQPQHF
- TRBJ2-2 TRBV5-4 TRBD1 TGTGCCAGCAGCAGTGGGACAGCCGCGAACACCGGGGAGCTGTTTTTT CASSSGTAANTGELFF